The 27 T cell receptor beta chains below come from one sample, sequenced in a study of blood T cell repertoires in COVID-19. Assay: immunoSEQ multiplex PCR; the TCRdb copy retains only in-frame clones and omits some. The sample yields around 130,000 clones, around 80% seen once. The sample taken for sequencing was PBMCs or T cells enriched from blood (not recorded which). These TCRs come from a woman aged 18 to 35 who had been exposed to COVID-19.

The chain links TRBV9 to TRBJ1-1; tentatively, D is TRBD1 (5 bases). The CDR3 spans 17 residues. CDR1 is SGDLS, CDR2 YYNGEE, per germline. V lost 0 bases and J lost 2, with 17 bases in between. The CDR3 region is CASSVAQGGLGNTEAFF. CDR3 coding DNA: TGTGCCAGCAGCGTAGCTCAGGGAGGCCTTGGAAACACTGAAGCTTTCTTT.

This chain joins TRBV19 and TRBJ2-3; 10 bases line up with TRBD2. The V gene's germline CDR1 is LNHDA and CDR2 SQIVND (reference sequence). CDR3 length: 13 residues. J lost 1 base, V lost 10 bases, and 2 bases had no gene match. The CDR3 here is CAIGTSGTDTQYF. CDR3 nucleotide sequence: TGTGCCATTGGGACTAGCGGCACAGATACGCAGTATTTT.

The rearrangement joins TRBV14 to TRBJ1-1; unclear D gene. Trimming pared 1 base from V and 3 bases from J, leaving 6 bases between. This CDR3 has 13 residues. The V gene's germline CDR1 is SGHDN and CDR2 FVKESK. The DNA for the CDR3 is TGTGCCAGCAGCCAAGCAGTTTACACTGAAGCTTTCTTT. Its translation is CASSQAVYTEAFF.

V gene TRBV19 combines with J gene TRBJ2-2; TRBD2 agrees at 10 bases. Per the germline V gene, CDR1 is LNHDA and CDR2 is SQIVND (reference sequence). The CDR3 is 15 residues long. J lost 1 base, V lost 5 bases, and 1 base had no gene match. CDR3 bases: TGTGCCAGTAGTCTAGCGGGAGTGAACACCGGGGAGCTGTTTTTT. Amino acids: CASSLAGVNTGELFF.

This rearrangement joins TRBV4-1 to TRBJ2-5, with TRBD2 matching over 7 bases. Trimming took 4 bases from V and 4 from J; bases not matched to a gene: 9. Germline CDR1 is MGHRA and CDR2 is YSYEKL. The CDR3 covers 15 residues. CDR3 region: CASSLQRGTGETQYF. The CDR3 coding sequence is TGCGCCAGCAGCCTCCAGCGGGGAACGGGAGAGACCCAGTACTTC.

CDR3 DNA: TGTGCCAGCAGCGTGGGGATACAGGGAAACGGGGGCTACACCTTC. It yields the protein CASSVGIQGNGGYTF. J is TRBJ1-2 and V is TRBV9, with a possible D match to TRBD1 (6 bases). Germline V gene data show CDR1 as SGDLS and CDR2 as YYNGEE. There are 15 residues in the CDR3. Trimming stripped 2 bases from V and 8 bases from J, with 19 bases between.

CDR3 in amino acids: CASSSLAGGPNEQYF. CDR3 bases: TGTGCCAGCAGTTCTCTAGCGGGAGGGCCCAACGAGCAGTACTTC. This chain joins TRBV28 and TRBJ2-7, with TRBD2 matching over 12 bases. The CDR3 is made up of 15 amino acids. Germline-derived CDR1 and CDR2 are MDHEN and SYDVKM. Trimming cost V 4 bases and J 5 bases; bases outside gene matches: 6.

The V gene is TRBV6-5, the J gene TRBJ1-2; 10 positions match TRBD1. Looked up from germline, CDR1 is MNHEY and CDR2 is SVGAGI. This CDR3 spans 14 amino acids. V dropped 7 bases and J dropped 7; count of bases not matched to a gene: 9. CDR3 loop: CASTDRGRAGGYTF. DNA of the CDR3: TGTGCCAGCACCGACAGGGGGCGCGCTGGTGGCTACACCTTC.

The chain employs TRBV2 and TRBJ1-4; D is unclear. Germline CDR1 is SNHLY and CDR2 is FYNNEI. V shed 5 bases and J shed 3 bases, with 13 bases lying between them. CDR3 length equals 15 residues. As DNA, the CDR3 is TGTGCCAGCAGTATGAACCTGAGTTCTAATGAAAAACTGTTTTTT. Amino acid sequence: CASSMNLSSNEKLFF.

V and J are TRBV6-1 and TRBJ1-6; 9 bases map to TRBD1. Trimming cost V 4 bases and J 6 bases; bases outside gene matches: 7. The CDR3 spans 16 residues. Germline CDR1 is MNHNS and CDR2 is SASEGT. The CDR3 loop is CASSGLDRGVNSPLHF. CDR3 nucleotides: TGTGCCAGCAGTGGGCTGGACAGGGGAGTTAATTCACCCCTCCACTTT.

The chain uses TRBV9 and TRBJ2-6; D unresolved. Trimming stripped 2 bases from V and 3 bases from J, with 6 bases between. The CDR3 length is 14 residues. Germline V lookup: CDR1 SGDLS, CDR2 YYNGEE. The CDR3 nucleotides read TGTGCCAGCAGCGTCCGGGTTGGGGCCAACGTCCTGACTTTC. It codes for CASSVRVGANVLTF.

The chain uses TRBV29-1 and TRBJ2-2, with a tentative D call TRBD2 (6 bases). The CDR3 runs 16 residues. CDR1 is SQVTM and CDR2 is ANQGSEA in the germline V gene. The V end lost 0 bases, the J end lost 1 base, and 12 bases lay between the germline ends. The DNA for the CDR3 is TGCAGCGTTGAAGATCTGAGGGGACTGAACACCGGGGAGCTGTTTTTT. This sequence encodes CSVEDLRGLNTGELFF.

A note on this clone: Germline is not matched at one junction end, which may reflect a read error. The chain carries TRBV24-1 and TRBJ1-5; the D is unclear. Germline V lookup: CDR1 KGHDR, CDR2 SFDVKD. The CDR3 is 10 amino acids. In DNA form, the CDR3 reads TGTGCCACCAGTAATCGGCCCCAGCATTTT. Translating it yields CATSNRPQHF.

J is TRBJ2-1 and V is TRBV3-1 (or the pseudogene TRBV3-2), with D possibly matching TRBD1 (5 bases). V was pared by 2 bases and J by 9 bases, with 17 bases between. Looked up from germline, CDR1 is LGHDT and CDR2 is YNNKEL (reference sequence). This CDR3 is built from 15 residues. This CDR3 is CASSQRLGLTVEQFF. CDR3 nucleotides: TGTGCCAGCAGCCAAAGGCTGGGGCTGACGGTTGAGCAGTTCTTC.

J is TRBJ1-4 and V is TRBV5-8, with TRBD1 matching 8 bases. From germline, CDR1 is SGHTS and CDR2 YDEGEE. The CDR3 runs 14 residues. Trimming removed 2 bases from V and 5 bases from J; junction bases left unmatched: 2. This CDR3 reads CASSFRDRNEKLFF. CDR3 sequence (DNA): TGTGCCAGCAGCTTCCGGGACAGGAATGAAAAACTGTTTTTT. The full variable domain, rest sourced from reference TRBV5-8 and TRBJ1-4, is EAGVTQSPTHLIKTRGQQATLRCSPISGHTSVYWYQQALGLGLQFLLWYDEGEERNRGNFPPRFSGRQFPNYSSELNVNALELEDSALYLCASSFRDRNEKLFFGSGTQLSVL.

CDR3 coding DNA: TGTGCCAGCAGCCTGCTCCAGGGGCGGACTAGCACAGATACGCAGTATTTT. It encodes CASSLLQGRTSTDTQYF. This rearrangement joins TRBV3-1 (or the pseudogene TRBV3-2) to TRBJ2-3; D might be TRBD1 (6 bases). V was trimmed by 4 bases and J by 0 bases, leaving 17 bases between them. The CDR3 spans 17 residues. The germline CDR1 and CDR2 sequences are LGHDT and YNNKEL (reference sequence).

The chain uses TRBV7-8 and TRBJ2-3, with 12 bases lining up with TRBD2. CDR3 size: 16 residues. With 2 bases clipped from V and 0 bases from J, the junction kept 0 bases outside the gene matches. Germline assignment: CDR1 SGHVS and CDR2 FQNEAQ. The DNA of the CDR3 is TGTGCCAGCAGCTTACTAGCGGGAGGGAGCACAGATACGCAGTATTTT. Translated, it gives CASSLLAGGSTDTQYF. Filled out from reference TRBV7-8 and TRBJ2-3, the complete variable domain reads GAGVSQSPRYKVAKRGQDVALRCDPISGHVSLFWYQQALGQGPEFLTYFQNEAQLDKSGLPSDRFFAERPEGSVSTLKIQRTQQEDSAVYLCASSLLAGGSTDTQYFGPGTRLTVL.

The rearrangement uses TRBV18 and TRBJ2-1; D is perhaps TRBD1 (5 bases). The CDR3 covers 14 residues. Looked up from germline, CDR1 is KGHSH and CDR2 is LQKENI. Trimming stripped 2 bases from V and 7 bases from J, with 12 bases between. CDR3 DNA: TGTGCCAGCTCACCATTTGAACGGACAAATGAGCAGTTCTTC. Translating it yields CASSPFERTNEQFF.

V usage is TRBV11-2 and J usage is TRBJ2-7; TRBD1 is a possible D gene (5 bases). With 0 bases removed from V and 0 bases from J, the gap between germline ends came to 12 bases. Germline CDR1 reads SGHAT; CDR2 reads FQNNGV. The CDR3 spans 16 residues. CDR3 bases: TGTGCCAGCAGCTTAGAGAGACAGAAGAGCTCCTACGAGCAGTACTTC. This gives the protein CASSLERQKSSYEQYF.

This clone appeared once. V gene TRBV7-2 combines with J gene TRBJ2-7; D is perhaps TRBD2 (5 bases). V gave up 5 bases and J gave up 4 bases, with 21 bases separating them. The CDR3 length is 16 residues. Germline V gives CDR1 SGHTA, CDR2 FQGNSA. The CDR3 region is CASSMNPASPGYEQYF. Here the CDR3 DNA reads TGTGCCAGCAGCATGAACCCCGCTAGCCCCGGGTACGAGCAGTACTTC.

This rearrangement joins TRBV12-5 to TRBJ1-5; 8 nucleotides line up with TRBD1. The ends lost 6 bases at V and 7 bases at J; junction bases unmatched: 5. Germline values: CDR1 LGHNT, CDR2 FRNRAP. The CDR3 is made up of 13 amino acids. In nucleotides, the CDR3 is TGTGCTAGTGGCCCAGGGACAGGACAGCCCCAGCATTTT. The encoded protein is CASGPGTGQPQHF.

V and J are TRBV30 and TRBJ1-1; tentatively, D is TRBD1 (5 bases). The CDR3 spans 15 residues. V was shortened by 2 bases and J by 0 bases, with 13 bases between the two germline ends. CDR1 is GTSNPN and CDR2 is SVGIG in the germline V gene (reference sequence). CDR3 sequence reads: CAWSPPGTMNTEAFF. The CDR3 nucleotides are TGTGCCTGGAGTCCTCCAGGGACTATGAACACTGAAGCTTTCTTT.

The chain employs TRBV27 and TRBJ2-7; TRBD1 might be the D (7 bases). This CDR3 has 15 amino acids. The germline V gene encodes CDR1 MNHEY and CDR2 SMNVEV (reference sequence). Trimming pared 2 bases from V and 1 base from J, leaving 12 bases between. The CDR3 region has the DNA TGTGCCAGCAGTTTAGGGGCGGGACAGTCCTACGAGCAGTACTTC. This encodes CASSLGAGQSYEQYF.

The chain carries TRBV11-2 and TRBJ2-3, with D uncertain. This CDR3 is 13 amino acids long. Germline values: CDR1 SGHAT, CDR2 FQNNGV. V was trimmed by 0 bases and J by 7 bases, leaving 8 bases between them. The CDR3 here is CASSLDWLYTQYF. The CDR3 region has the DNA TGTGCCAGCAGCTTAGATTGGCTTTATACGCAGTATTTT. The full variable domain, its missing parts supplied by reference TRBV11-2 and TRBJ2-3, is EAGVAQSPRYKIIEKRQSVAFWCNPISGHATLYWYQQILGQGPKLLIQFQNNGVVDDSQLPKDRFSAERLKGVDSTLKIQPAKLEDSAVYLCASSLDWLYTQYFGPGTRLTVL.

This CDR3 reads CASTSPGQGSREQFF. The CDR3 bases are TGTGCCAGCACCTCTCCGGGACAGGGGTCTCGTGAGCAGTTCTTC. The chain employs TRBV28 and TRBJ2-1, with 10 bases that match TRBD1. The V segment lost 7 bases and the J segment 9 bases; nucleotides outside the gene matches: 12. The CDR3 spans 15 residues. From germline, CDR1 is MDHEN and CDR2 SYDVKM.

The rearrangement links TRBV15 to TRBJ2-7, with 8 bases that match TRBD2. V shed 9 bases, J shed 0 bases, and the junction held 7 bases outside the gene matches. The CDR3 consists of 14 residues. Germline CDR1 reads LNHNV; CDR2 reads YYDKDF (reference sequence). The DNA for the CDR3 is TGTGCCACGGGGACGGGGGGGAGCTCCTACGAGCAGTACTTC. This gives the protein CATGTGGSSYEQYF.

This chain connects TRBV9 to TRBJ1-1; the D is unclear. The V and J ends lost 4 bases and 4 bases respectively, with 11 bases between them. CDR3 length equals 13 residues. Germline CDR1 reads SGDLS; CDR2 reads YYNGEE. The CDR3 here is CASSPLGGTEAFF. CDR3 sequence (DNA): TGTGCCAGCAGCCCGCTGGGAGGCACTGAAGCTTTCTTT.